The next 11 T cell receptor beta chains were all read from a single sample in a study of blood T cells in healthy people across ages (dated by TCRdb to the mid-2010s). Libraries were built with 5' RACE. The listed sequencing device is Illumina HiSeq 2500. The second PCR ran for roughly 7 to 11 cycles and used a J-beta primer mix along with a sample-barcoded 5' primer. In-frame beta chains were kept once TCRdb had trimmed the public reads at Q25 with fastp and called clones with MiXCR. Each record represents a unique CDR3 protein, reported with the most common genes and DNA among its rows. The sample includes around 870,000 distinct CDR3 sequences, with about 30% observed a single time. The ten largest make up roughly a sixth of the sample. The source material was blood. These receptors originate from a woman older than 75 in good health.

The rearrangement joins TRBV7-7 to TRBJ1-5; a possible D gene is TRBD1 (6 bases). The CDR3 length is 18 residues. Germline assignment: CDR1 SSHAT and CDR2 FNYEAQ (reference sequence). Trimming took 2 bases from V and 3 from J, leaving 20 bases between them. DNA of the CDR3: TGTGCCAGCAGCTTATACCCCTTCGACAGGAGACACAATCAGCCCCAGCATTTT. Encoded protein: CASSLYPFDRRHNQPQHF.

The chain couples TRBV4-1 to TRBJ2-5, with D uncertain. Trimming stripped 3 bases from V and 3 bases from J, with 17 bases between. The CDR3 consists of 16 residues. Germline V gene lookup returns CDR1 MGHRA and CDR2 YSYEKL. This CDR3 is CASSHHWLYEEETQYF. CDR3 coding DNA: TGCGCCAGCAGCCACCATTGGTTGTACGAGGAAGAGACCCAGTACTTC.

This clonotype was observed at least ten times. The J gene is TRBJ1-1, the V gene TRBV4-2; maybe TRBD1 (5 bases). V lost 0 bases to trimming and J lost 3 bases, with 17 bases between them. The CDR3 contains 17 residues. Germline CDR1 and CDR2: LGHNA and YNFKEQ. CDR3 sequence reads: CASSQDLKGRSDTEAFF. The CDR3 nucleotides read TGTGCCAGCAGCCAAGATTTGAAGGGGAGGTCGGACACTGAAGCTTTCTTT.

This clonotype was found many times. The chain joins TRBV20-1 to TRBJ1-2; D is unresolved. CDR1 DFQATT and CDR2 SNEGSKA come from the germline V gene (reference sequence). Trimming cost V 7 bases and J 7 bases, with 13 bases left between them. CDR3 size: 11 residues. The CDR3 reads CSVRGFSGYTF. CDR3 bases: TGCAGTGTCAGAGGGTTCAGTGGCTACACCTTC.

This clonotype showed up many times. The chain employs TRBV6-2 or TRBV6-3 and TRBJ2-3; tentatively, D is TRBD1 (5 bases). The ends were cut back, 6 bases at V and 3 bases at J, with 16 bases in the middle. The CDR3 loop spans 15 amino acids. Germline values: CDR1 MNHEY, CDR2 SVGEGT. The CDR3 nucleotides read TGTGCCAGCAGACCCCTAGGGGCAAGAACAGATACGCAGTATTTT. Translation: CASRPLGARTDTQYF.

This clonotype was recorded at least ten times. The CDR3 spells CASSFLPSGGTDTQYF. As DNA, the CDR3 is TGTGCCAGCAGCTTCCTTCCTAGCGGGGGCACAGATACGCAGTATTTT. The chain is built from TRBV11-2 and TRBJ2-3; TRBD2 aligns across 9 bases. With V trimmed by 3 bases and J by 1 base, 5 bases remained unmatched. Germline V gene lookup returns CDR1 SGHAT and CDR2 FQNNGV. The CDR3 runs 16 residues.

This clonotype came up a few times. A single base separates this from a much larger clone, so it may be a read error. The genes are TRBV7-2 and TRBJ1-6, with D tentatively TRBD1 (5 bases). The CDR3 is made up of 15 amino acids. CDR1 and CDR2 from the germline V gene are SGHTA and FQGNSA. CDR3 DNA sequence: TGTGCCAGCAGCTTAGACGGGACGATAGGTTCACCCCCCCACTTT. It translates to CASSLDGTIGSPPHF.

This clonotype was counted many times. The chain joins TRBV6-2 or TRBV6-3 to TRBJ2-5; D gene ambiguous. The CDR3 extends over 13 amino acids. Germline V CDR1 and CDR2: MNHEY, SVGEGT. The ends were cut back, 5 bases at V and 5 bases at J, with 12 bases in the middle. The CDR3 is CASSPRLGETQYF. The CDR3 DNA reads as TGTGCCAGCAGTCCTCGACTGGGGGAGACCCAGTACTTC.

Regarding this clonotype: Just one base apart from a much larger clone, this may be a read error. The rearrangement uses TRBV6-6 and TRBJ2-7; perhaps TRBD2 as D (5 bases). The DNA end favors TRBJ2-5, so the J call may be wrong. Germline V lookup: CDR1 MNHNY, CDR2 SVGAGI (reference sequence). The CDR3 runs to 14 residues. CDR3 coding DNA: TGTGCCAGCAGGACCTCGGGAACTGAAGAGACCCAGTACTTC. It encodes CASRTSGTEETQYF.

This chain links TRBV12-3 or TRBV12-4 with TRBJ2-4, with 8 nucleotides matching TRBD2. V shed 10 bases and J 0 bases; nucleotides not matched to a gene: 11. The CDR3 is 16 amino acids. CDR3 in amino acids: CATHRGLAGAKNIQYF. The CDR3 DNA sequence: TGTGCCACTCACCGGGGGCTAGCGGGAGCCAAAAACATTCAGTACTTC.

This clonotype appeared many times. The CDR3 DNA follows: TGCAGGAAAGGGAGTCAGCCCCAGCATTTT. Translation gives CRKGSQPQHF. The chain joins TRBV29-1 to TRBJ1-5; D ambiguous. The CDR3 totals 10 residues. Looked up from germline, CDR1 is SQVTM and CDR2 is ANQGSEA.